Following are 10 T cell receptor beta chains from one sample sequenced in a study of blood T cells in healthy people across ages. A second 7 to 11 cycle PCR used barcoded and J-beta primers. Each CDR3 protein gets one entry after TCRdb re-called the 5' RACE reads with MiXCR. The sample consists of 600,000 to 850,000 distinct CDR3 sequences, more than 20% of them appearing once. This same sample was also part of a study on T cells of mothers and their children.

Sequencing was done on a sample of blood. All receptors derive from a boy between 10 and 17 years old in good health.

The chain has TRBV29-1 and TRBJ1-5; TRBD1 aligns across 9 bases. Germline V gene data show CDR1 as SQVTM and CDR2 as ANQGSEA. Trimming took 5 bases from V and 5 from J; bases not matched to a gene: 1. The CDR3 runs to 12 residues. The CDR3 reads CSVRTGDQPQHF. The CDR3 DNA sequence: TGCAGCGTTCGGACAGGGGATCAGCCCCAGCATTTT.

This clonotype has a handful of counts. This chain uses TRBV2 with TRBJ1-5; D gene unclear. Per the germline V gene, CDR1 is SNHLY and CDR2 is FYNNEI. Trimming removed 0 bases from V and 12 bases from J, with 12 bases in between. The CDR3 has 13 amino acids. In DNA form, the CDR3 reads TGTGCCAGCAGTGAAGCTAGACCCGGAGTCCAGCATTTT. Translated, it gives CASSEARPGVQHF.

DNA for the CDR3: TGCGCCAGCAGCCGGCGTGGGCGGGAGGGCCTCTACAATGAGCAGTTCTTC. Its protein product is CASSRRGREGLYNEQFF. This chain uses TRBV5-1 with TRBJ2-1; 9 nucleotides agree with TRBD2. Per the germline V gene, CDR1 is SGHRS and CDR2 is YFSETQ. The length of the CDR3 is 17 residues. Unmatched junction bases numbered 11, after V lost 4 bases and J lost 3 bases.

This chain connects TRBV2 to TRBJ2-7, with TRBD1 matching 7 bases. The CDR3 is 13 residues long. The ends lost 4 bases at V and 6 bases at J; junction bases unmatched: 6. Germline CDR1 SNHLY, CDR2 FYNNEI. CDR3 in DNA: TGTGCCAGCAGTGTTGCAGGGGGTTTCGAGCAGTACTTC. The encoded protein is CASSVAGGFEQYF.

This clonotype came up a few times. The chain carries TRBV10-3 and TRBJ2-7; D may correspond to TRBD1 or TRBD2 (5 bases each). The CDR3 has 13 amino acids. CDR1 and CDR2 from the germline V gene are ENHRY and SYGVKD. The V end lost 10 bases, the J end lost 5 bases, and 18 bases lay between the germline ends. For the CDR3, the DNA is TGTGCCACCTTACAGGAGGCTATGGACGAGCAGTACTTC. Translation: CATLQEAMDEQYF.

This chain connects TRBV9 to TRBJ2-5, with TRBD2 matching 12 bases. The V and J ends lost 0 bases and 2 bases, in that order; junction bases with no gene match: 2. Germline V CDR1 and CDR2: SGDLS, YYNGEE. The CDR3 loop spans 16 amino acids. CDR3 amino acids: CASSVATSGGQETQYF. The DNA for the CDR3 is TGTGCCAGCAGCGTAGCGACTAGCGGGGGACAAGAGACCCAGTACTTC.

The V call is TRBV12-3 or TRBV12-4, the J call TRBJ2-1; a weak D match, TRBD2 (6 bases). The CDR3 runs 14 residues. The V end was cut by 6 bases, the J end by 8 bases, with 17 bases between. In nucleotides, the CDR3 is TGTGCCAGCAGCAATACCGGGAGTTGGTATGAGCAGTTCTTC. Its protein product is CASSNTGSWYEQFF.

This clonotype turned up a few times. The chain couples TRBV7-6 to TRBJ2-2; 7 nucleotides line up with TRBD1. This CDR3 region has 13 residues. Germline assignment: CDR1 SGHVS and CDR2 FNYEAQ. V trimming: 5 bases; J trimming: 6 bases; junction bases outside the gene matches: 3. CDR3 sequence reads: CASSPGTAGELFF. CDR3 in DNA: TGTGCCAGCAGCCCCGGGACAGCCGGGGAGCTGTTTTTT.

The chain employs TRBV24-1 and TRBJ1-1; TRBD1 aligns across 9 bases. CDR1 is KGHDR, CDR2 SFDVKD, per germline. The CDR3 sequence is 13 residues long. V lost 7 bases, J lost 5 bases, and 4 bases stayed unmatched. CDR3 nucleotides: TGTGCCACCAGCGGAGGGACAGGGACTGAAGCTTTCTTT. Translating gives CATSGGTGTEAFF.

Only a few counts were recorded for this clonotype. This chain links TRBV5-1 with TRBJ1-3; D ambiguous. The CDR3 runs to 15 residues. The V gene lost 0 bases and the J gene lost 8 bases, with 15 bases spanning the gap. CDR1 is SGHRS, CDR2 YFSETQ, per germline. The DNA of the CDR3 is TGCGCCAGCAGCTTGGAGGCCTCCACCTCAGACACCATATATTTT. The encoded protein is CASSLEASTSDTIYF.